These 17 T cell receptor beta chains originate from one sample sequenced in a study of metastatic and nonmetastatic thyroid tumors. No treatment had been given to any patient before thyroid surgery. TCRdb reanalyzed the PCR reads with MiXCR. Here the sample spans 1,500 to 2,000 clones, about a tenth being singletons. Sequences were obtained from tumor tissue. The receptors originated from a female donor with papillary thyroid cancer or a benign thyroid nodule (not recorded which). Some clones in this sample may be carry-over from other donors' samples.

This clone is medium-sized. This chain links TRBV27 with TRBJ2-3; perhaps TRBD2 as D (6 bases). Germline-derived CDR1 and CDR2 are MNHEY and SMNVEV (reference sequence). Trimming cost V 6 bases and J 3 bases, with 22 bases left between them. The CDR3 extends over 17 amino acids. CDR3: CASRYEKTKGRTDTQYF. The DNA for the CDR3 is TGTGCCAGCAGATACGAAAAGACAAAGGGGAGGACAGATACGCAGTATTTT.

This clone is labeled medium-sized (0.01 to 0.1%). The gene calls are TRBV5-1 and TRBJ2-1; perhaps TRBD2 as D (6 bases). Trimming shortened V by 0 bases and J by 9 bases, and 10 bases separated the two germline ends. CDR3 length: 13 amino acids. Germline loops: CDR1 SGHRS, CDR2 YFSETQ. CDR3 sequence: CASSLEAGTEQFF. CDR3 nucleotide sequence: TGCGCCAGCAGCTTGGAGGCGGGAACTGAGCAGTTCTTC. Complete variable domain (other parts from reference TRBV5-1 and TRBJ2-1): KAGVTQTPRYLIKTRGQQVTLSCSPISGHRSVSWYQQTPGQGLQFLFEYFSETQRNKGNFPGRFSGRQFSNSRSEMNVSTLELGDSALYLCASSLEAGTEQFFGPGTRLTVL.

The chain links TRBV12-3 or TRBV12-4 to TRBJ1-1; D is uncertain. Trimming cost V 1 base and J 1 base, with 13 bases left between them. The CDR3 loop spans 16 amino acids. Written as DNA, the CDR3 is TGTGCCAGCAGTTTAGAGGGAGGACCGCGGAACACTGAAGCTTTCTTT. This encodes CASSLEGGPRNTEAFF.

The rearrangement uses TRBV6-1 and TRBJ2-7; TRBD2 aligns across 8 bases. This CDR3 has 16 amino acids. Germline trimming cut 6 bases from V and 0 bases from J; bases unmatched to any gene: 10. The germline CDR1 and CDR2 sequences are MNHNS and SASEGT. CDR3 protein: CASSRSLAGGSYEQYF. In DNA, the CDR3 is TGTGCCAGCAGCCGTTCTCTAGCGGGCGGCTCCTACGAGCAGTACTTC.

In its sample, this clone ranks as medium-sized. V gene TRBV24-1 combines with J gene TRBJ2-1; 11 nucleotides align to TRBD2. From germline, CDR1 is KGHDR and CDR2 SFDVKD. The J segment lost 7 bases and the V segment lost 6 bases, leaving 7 bases of the junction unmatched. The CDR3 is made up of 15 amino acids. For the CDR3, the DNA is TGTGCCACCAGTAACACTAGCGGGAGAAAAAATGAGCAGTTCTTC. Its translation: CATSNTSGRKNEQFF.

This clone is termed large. This chain joins TRBV6-5 and TRBJ2-5, with D perhaps assigned TRBD1 or TRBD2 (5 bases each). Germline loops: CDR1 MNHEY, CDR2 SVGAGI. The CDR3 sequence is 15 residues long. Trimming shortened V by 2 bases and J by 5 bases, and 15 bases separated the two germline ends. DNA of the CDR3: TGTGCCAGCAGTTACGGTGGGACCCGAGGGGAGACCCAGTACTTC. It is translated as CASSYGGTRGETQYF.

In its sample, this clone ranks as medium-sized. The J gene is TRBJ2-3, the V gene TRBV20-1; the match to TRBD2 covers 11 bases. The CDR3 runs 14 residues. Germline CDR1 reads DFQATT; CDR2 reads SNEGSKA (reference sequence). V trimming: 4 bases; J trimming: 2 bases; junction bases outside the gene matches: 2. Here the CDR3 reads CSAKTSGVTDTQYF. CDR3 DNA: TGCAGTGCTAAGACTAGCGGGGTCACAGATACGCAGTATTTT.

By share, this clone ranks as large. The chain combines TRBV12-3 or TRBV12-4 with TRBJ1-2; D gene uncertain. Trimming left V 6 bases short and J 5 bases short, with 16 bases between. This CDR3 contains 14 residues. The chain's CDR3 is CASSQDSHPYGYTF. CDR3 DNA sequence: TGTGCCAGCAGCCAGGACTCACACCCGTATGGCTACACCTTC.

In this sample, this clone turned up many times. This chain joins TRBV3-1 and TRBJ2-1; 14 nucleotides align to TRBD2. The V gene end was trimmed by 0 bases and the J gene end by 12 bases; junction bases not matched to a gene: 10. Germline CDR1 is LGHDT and CDR2 is YNNKEL (reference sequence). The CDR3 is 17 amino acids. CDR3 loop: CASSQDGGLAGGRAQFF. The CDR3 DNA follows: TGTGCCAGCAGCCAAGATGGAGGACTAGCGGGGGGTCGGGCGCAGTTCTTC.

By share, this clone counts as large. The chain recombines TRBV28 with TRBJ1-2; D uncertain. CDR3 length: 12 residues. Trimming took off 6 bases at V and 7 bases at J, with 12 bases between the two ends. Germline V lookup: CDR1 MDHEN, CDR2 SYDVKM. The CDR3 is CASSLTAGGYTF. The CDR3 region has the DNA TGTGCCAGCAGCCTAACGGCTGGTGGCTACACCTTC.

This clone was counted at least ten times. The gene calls are TRBV5-1 and TRBJ2-1; D perhaps matches TRBD2 (6 bases). The V end was cut by 3 bases, the J end by 7 bases, with 17 bases between. Germline loops: CDR1 SGHRS, CDR2 YFSETQ. This CDR3 comprises 15 residues. The CDR3: CASSSGAGIRNEQFF. CDR3 bases: TGCGCCAGCAGCTCGGGCGCGGGGATCCGTAATGAGCAGTTCTTC.

In its sample, this clone is medium-sized (0.01 to 0.1%). J is TRBJ2-2 and V is TRBV11-3; possibly TRBD2 for D (7 bases). This CDR3 is 14 amino acids long. The V and J ends lost 8 bases and 4 bases respectively, with 14 bases between them. Germline CDR1 SGHNT, CDR2 YENEEA. The CDR3 region is CASQGGGLTGELFF. The CDR3 DNA reads TGTGCCAGCCAGGGCGGGGGCCTCACCGGGGAGCTGTTTTTT.

This clone has only a few counts. The junction departs from the called germline gene at one end, perhaps through a read error. The same CDR3 can be traced to other DNA sequences in this sample. The CDR3 region is CATSDPQSGRVGELFF. In nucleotides, the CDR3 is TGTGCAACCAGTGATCCTCAAAGCGGGAGGGTAGGGGAGCTGTTTTTT. This chain uses TRBV24-1 with TRBJ2-2; TRBD2 aligns across 10 bases. Germline CDR1 and CDR2: KGHDR and SFDVKD. The CDR3 is 16 residues long.

By proportion, this clone is medium-sized (0.01 to 0.1%). The chain links TRBV6-2 or TRBV6-3 to TRBJ2-5; a weak D match, TRBD2 (5 bases). Germline CDR1 is MNHEY and CDR2 is SVGEGT. This CDR3 spans 13 amino acids. Trimming stripped 10 bases from V and 2 bases from J, with 14 bases between. The DNA for the CDR3 is TGTGCCACTCGGGGAGATTGGCAAGAGACCCAGTACTTC. The encoded protein is CATRGDWQETQYF.

By proportion, this clone is large (0.1 to 1%). The rearrangement links TRBV6-1 to TRBJ1-5, with no clear D. The V gene's germline CDR1 is MNHNS and CDR2 SASEGT. The V end was cut by 2 bases, the J end by 2 bases, with 19 bases between. The CDR3 spans 18 residues. The CDR3 loop reads CASSEYWPEFFGNQPQHF. The CDR3 DNA sequence: TGTGCCAGCAGTGAATACTGGCCGGAGTTTTTCGGCAATCAGCCCCAGCATTTT.

In its sample, this clone is medium-sized (0.01 to 0.1%). The gene calls are TRBV20-1 and TRBJ1-1, with D tentatively TRBD1 (5 bases). Germline CDR1 reads DFQATT; CDR2 reads SNEGSKA (reference sequence). Trimming stripped 5 bases from V and 1 base from J, with 8 bases between. CDR3 length: 12 amino acids. The CDR3 sequence is CSAGQGNTEAFF. The CDR3 bases are TGCAGTGCTGGGCAGGGGAACACTGAAGCTTTCTTT.

This clone is termed large. The chain combines TRBV6-1 with TRBJ1-2, with D maybe TRBD1 (5 bases). V shed 5 bases and J shed 3 bases, with 13 bases lying between them. CDR1 and CDR2 from the germline V gene are MNHNS and SASEGT. The CDR3 has 14 amino acids. In nucleotides, the CDR3 is TGTGCCAGCAGTTCGGCCCCAGGGTACTATGGCTACACCTTC. Amino acids: CASSSAPGYYGYTF.